The 28 T cell receptor delta chains reported below all come from one sample, sequenced in a study of gamma-delta chains in newborns, infants, children. TCRdb repeated clone calling on the reads with CATT. The data contain 4,000 to 4,500 delta-chain clones, more than 0.55% of them singletons. The specimen sequenced was blood. The receptors were gathered from a child who was a newborn, infant or young child, either healthy, febrile or measles-vaccinated (not recorded which).

This clone is medium-sized by share. For this DNA, TCRdb reports the protein of a much larger clone, which diverges at residue 14, most likely from a read error; the protein presented here is translated directly from the DNA. This chain connects TRDV2 to TRDJ2, with 11 bases identical to TRDD3. The CDR3 runs 16 residues. Germline CDR1 GEAIGNYY, CDR2 EKD. Here the CDR3 DNA reads TGTGCCTGTGACATACTGGGGGATAATTTGACAGCACAATTCTTCTTT. As protein: CACDILGDNLTAQFFF.

This clone was observed a handful of times. The TCRdb protein comes from a much larger clone and disagrees with this DNA's translation at residue 3, likely due to a read error; the protein given here is derived from the DNA. This chain uses TRDV2 with TRDJ2, with D maybe TRDD3 (6 bases). This CDR3 comprises 18 residues. CDR1 is GEAIGNYY and CDR2 is EKD in the germline V gene. The DNA for the CDR3 is TGTGCCCGTGACCCGGTGGGTGGGGGTTTAGCTTTGACAGCACAACTCTTCTTT. It codes for CARDPVGGGLALTAQLFF.

This clone was counted only a few times. TCRdb records a much larger clone's protein for this DNA, with a difference at residue 16 that likely arises from a read error; the protein given is the translation of the DNA. This chain joins TRDV2 and TRDJ3; 12 nucleotides agree with TRDD3. CDR3 length equals 18 residues. Per germline, CDR1 GEAIGNYY and CDR2 EKD. The CDR3 loop reads CACDKILGDTWDTRQTFF. The CDR3 DNA reads as TGTGCCTGTGACAAAATACTGGGGGATACCTGGGACACCCGACAGACGTTTTTC.

As for this clone: Just one base apart from a much larger clone, this may be a read error. This same CDR3 is encoded by further DNA sequences in the sample. V is TRDV2 and J is TRDJ3, with D perhaps TRDD3 (6 bases). CDR1 GEAIGNYY and CDR2 EKD come from the germline V gene. The CDR3 totals 18 residues. The CDR3 protein is CACGTGGPSSWDTRQMFF. CDR3 nucleotides: TGTGCCTGTGGCACCGGGGGACCCAGCTCCTGGGACACCCGACAGATGTTTTTC.

By share of the sample, this clone is medium-sized. The junction departs from germline at one end; a sequencing error may be responsible. At the DNA level, this CDR3 is encoded by other sequences in the same sample as well. The chain has TRDV1 and TRDJ1; D could derive from TRDD2 or TRDD3 (5 bases each). Germline V CDR1 and CDR2: TSWWSYY, QGS. There are 19 residues in the CDR3. Written as DNA, the CDR3 is TGTGCTCTTGGAGAACTTCCCGTCCACTGGCAGGGGCACACCGATAAACTCATCTTT. It is translated as CALGELPVHWQGHTDKLIF.

Concerning this clone: The protein TCRdb gives is from a much larger clone and does not agree with this DNA's translation at residue 8, likely a read error; the protein shown here comes from the DNA. The J gene call is TRDJ1, but no V gene call exists; the D call TRDD3 from the table was never checked on the DNA. The CDR3 contains 16 residues. Written as DNA, the CDR3 is TGTGCCTGTGACCTACTGGGGGCTACGAACACCGATAAACTCATCTTT. Its protein product is CACDLLGATNTDKLIF.

Turning to this clone: A read error likely explains this, since a far larger clone differs by one base. This sample includes further DNA sequences coding for the same CDR3. V gene TRDV2 combines with J gene TRDJ3; TRDD3 matches 8 bases. The CDR3 covers 18 residues. Germline loops: CDR1 GEAIGNYY, CDR2 EKD. CDR3 region: CACDTGDRGTWDTRQMFF. The CDR3 nucleotides read TGTGCCTGTGACACGGGGGATAGGGGAACCTGGGACACACGACAGATGTTTTTC.

Note on this clone: It differs at one base from a far larger clone, so likely a read error. This specimen includes other DNA sequences encoding the same CDR3. This chain connects TRDV2 to TRDJ2; D perhaps matches TRDD3 (5 bases). V lost 0 bases, J lost 5 bases, and 6 bases lay in between. Germline CDR1 is GEAIGNYY and CDR2 is EKD. This CDR3 contains 13 residues. CDR3 sequence: CACDTWGTAQLFF. CDR3 nucleotide sequence: TGTGCCTGTGACACCTGGGGAACAGCACAACTCTTCTTT.

Only a few counts were recorded for this clone. A read error may be the cause here, since a much bigger clone is one base away. This CDR3 is also generated by other DNA sequences in the sample. This rearrangement joins TRDV2 to TRDJ3; 7 nucleotides line up with TRDD3. Germline V gene data show CDR1 as GEAIGNYY and CDR2 as EKD. The CDR3 is 18 amino acids. This chain's CDR3 is CACDPVLGYGWDTRQMFF. The CDR3 DNA reads as TGTGCCTGTGATCCCGTACTGGGGTATGGATGGGATACCCGACAGATGTTTTTC.

A few counts support this clone. The protein TCRdb lists belongs to a much larger clone and differs from this DNA's translation at residue 12, which points to a read error; the protein shown is made from the DNA. The J gene is TRDJ2, the V gene TRAV29/DV5, with 9 bases lining up with TRDD3. There are 16 residues in the CDR3. Germline lookup yields CDR1 NSMFDY and CDR2 ISSIKDK. CDR3 residues: CAASSTGGAGTVQLFF. CDR3 sequence (DNA): TGTGCAGCAAGCTCAACTGGGGGAGCGGGGACAGTACAACTCTTCTTT.

This clone occurred a few times. A far more abundant clone sits one base away, making this likely a read error. This same CDR3 is encoded by further DNA sequences in the sample. The chain couples TRDV2 to TRDJ3, with 9 positions matching TRDD3. From germline, CDR1 is GEAIGNYY and CDR2 EKD. This CDR3 spans 16 amino acids. V dropped 7 bases and J dropped 1; count of bases not matched to a gene: 4. As DNA, the CDR3 is TGTGCCTGCGACTGGGGGACATCCTGGGACACCCGACAGATGTTTTTC. Translating it yields CACDWGTSWDTRQMFF.

A note on this clone: TCRdb shows a much larger clone's protein in place of this DNA's translation, and the two differ at residue 12, likely through a read error; the protein shown is translated from the DNA. The chain uses TRDV2 and TRDJ2, with TRDD3 matching over 8 bases. The germline CDR1 and CDR2 sequences are GEAIGNYY and EKD. This CDR3 is 14 amino acids long. This CDR3 is CACDTWGMTAQPFF. The CDR3, as DNA: TGTGCCTGTGACACCTGGGGGATGACAGCACAACCCTTCTTT.

This clone turned up a few times. This sequence is one base from a far larger clone and is likely a read error. The J gene corresponds to TRDJ2; a V gene call is absent; the table's D call, TRDD3, has no DNA check behind it. The CDR3 sequence is 15 residues long. CDR3 sequence (DNA): TGTGCCTGTGACATACTGGGGGATTTGACAGCACACCTCTTCTTT. The encoded protein is CACDILGDLTAHLFF.

This clone has just a few counts. One base away lies a much larger clone, so this may be a sequencing read error. Other DNA sequences of this sample code for an identical CDR3. The CDR3 coding sequence is TGCGCCTGTGACAAACTACTGGGGGAGAGCTCCTGGGACACCCGACAGATGTTTTTC. Protein product: CACDKLLGESSWDTRQMFF. The rearrangement uses TRDV2 and TRDJ3; 9 bases align to TRDD3. The CDR3 runs to 19 residues. Looked up from germline, CDR1 is GEAIGNYY and CDR2 is EKD.

Comments on this clone: The protein held in TCRdb is that of a much larger clone and does not match this DNA's translation at residue 12, likely because of a read error; the protein shown is translated from the DNA. This rearrangement joins TRAV29/DV5 to TRDJ2; no reliable D call. The CDR3 has 17 amino acids. Germline assignment: CDR1 NSMFDY and CDR2 ISSIKDK. The CDR3 bases are TGTGCAGCAAGCGCGGTCCGCCGGGCAGCTTTGGCAGCACAACTCTTCTTT. This gives the protein CAASAVRRAALAAQLFF. Complete variable domain (other parts from reference TRAV29/DV5 and TRDJ2): DQQVKQNSPSLSVQEGRISILNCDYTNSMFDYFLWYKKYPAEGPTFLISISSIKDKNEDGRFTVFLNKSAKHLSLHIVPSQPGDSAVYFCAASAVRRAALAAQLFFGKGTQLIVEP.

This clone was counted only a few times. A much larger clone lies one base from this, so it may be a read error. The identical CDR3 is also encoded by other nucleotide sequences in the sample. The chain uses TRDV1 and TRDJ1; D is possibly TRDD3 (6 bases). Looked up from germline, CDR1 is TSWWSYY and CDR2 is QGS. The CDR3 covers 17 residues. Here the CDR3 reads CALGHRGGDLYTDKLIF. The CDR3 coding sequence is TGTGCCCTTGGCCATAGGGGGGGAGACCTGTACACCGATAAACTCATCTTT.

Of note for this clone: The protein TCRdb lists belongs to a much larger clone and differs from this DNA's translation at residue 10, which points to a read error; the protein shown is made from the DNA. The chain is built from TRDV2 and TRDJ3; TRDD3 matches at 11 bases. This CDR3 spans 19 amino acids. Germline V gene data show CDR1 as GEAIGNYY and CDR2 as EKD. Losses at the gene ends were 0 bases for V and 0 bases for J; bases not matched to a gene: 3. CDR3 in DNA: TGTGCCTGTGACACCGTGGGGGATACGGGCTCCTGGGACACCCGACAGATGTTTTTC. Translation gives CACDTVGDTGSWDTRQMFF.

By proportion, this clone is medium-sized. The chain carries TRDV1 and TRDJ2; D ambiguous. The CDR3 sequence is 15 residues long. CDR1 is TSWWSYY and CDR2 is QGS in the germline V gene. V shed 2 bases and J shed 0 bases, with 7 bases lying between them. The CDR3 is CALGEFRALTAQLFF. The CDR3 DNA sequence: TGTGCTCTTGGGGAATTCCGGGCTTTGACAGCACAACTCTTCTTT.

V usage is TRDV2 and J usage is TRDJ3, with 13 bases fitting TRDD3. Germline CDR1 reads GEAIGNYY; CDR2 reads EKD. This CDR3 spans 19 amino acids. V shed 2 bases and J 1 base; nucleotides not matched to a gene: 4. The CDR3 nucleotides read TGTGCCTGTGACAAAATACTGGGGGATACGTCCTGGGACACCCGACAGATGTTTTTC. This gives the protein CACDKILGDTSWDTRQMFF.

To note about this clone: This sequence may be a read error, since a much larger clone differs from it by one base. The same CDR3 also results from other DNA sequences found in this sample. The chain carries TRDV3 and TRDJ2; 9 positions match TRDD3. The CDR3 has 18 residues. Germline V gene sequence: CDR1 TVYSNPD, CDR2 GDNSRS (reference sequence). As DNA, the CDR3 is TGTGCCTTTAGAGGGACAACTACTGGGGGACCTAGGACAGCACAACTTTTCTTT. Translation: CAFRGTTTGGPRTAQLFF.

In this sample, this clone turned up a few times. This DNA's translation and the protein TCRdb lists, from a much larger clone, do not match at residue 11, likely due to a read error; the protein shown is translated from the DNA. The rearrangement uses TRDV2 and TRDJ3; 12 bases line up with TRDD3. V lost 3 bases to trimming and J lost 5 bases; unmatched junction nucleotides: 7. Looked up from germline, CDR1 is GEAIGNYY and CDR2 is EKD. The CDR3 extends over 18 amino acids. The CDR3 reads CACDGLLGDTRDTRQMFF. In DNA form, the CDR3 reads TGTGCCTGTGACGGATTACTGGGGGATACCCGGGACACCCGACAGATGTTTTTC.

This clone occurred a few times. The TCRdb record carries a much larger clone's protein, which differs from this DNA's translation at residue 8; a read error is the likely cause, and the protein listed here is the DNA translation. The chain is built from TRDV2 and TRDJ2; 8 nucleotides match TRDD3. Trimming at V came to 2 bases and at J to 0 bases, leaving 7 bases not matched to a gene. The CDR3 is 17 amino acids. CDR1 is GEAIGNYY, CDR2 EKD, per germline. The CDR3 coding sequence is TGTGCCTGTGACATACTGGGGGGTACGGCTTTGACAGCACAACTCTTCTTT. Translated: CACDILGGTALTAQLFF.

This clone is termed hyperexpanded (1% or more). Other nucleotide sequences in the sample specify the same CDR3. The chain uses TRDV2 and TRDJ3, with 7 bases matching TRDD3. V was pared by 0 bases and J by 0 bases, with 1 base of the junction left unmatched. Germline CDR1 is GEAIGNYY and CDR2 is EKD. CDR3 length: 17 residues. The CDR3 coding sequence is TGTGCCTGTGACACCTGGGGGAGCTCCTGGGACACCCGACAGATGTTTTTC. This translates into CACDTWGSSWDTRQMFF.

This clone was detected a few times. Given a much more abundant clone one base away, this may be a read error. Other DNA sequences from this sample encode an identical CDR3 as well. The chain has TRDV2 and TRDJ3; 8 bases line up with TRDD3. CDR3 length: 19 residues. In germline, CDR1 is GEAIGNYY, CDR2 EKD. For the CDR3, the DNA is TGTGCCTGCGACACCATGGGGATACCTAGCTCCTGGGACACCCGACAGATGTTTTTC. Translated, it gives CACDTMGIPSSWDTRQMFF.

This clone was counted between two and nine times. TCRdb's protein, taken from a much larger clone, differs from this DNA's translation at residue 3, likely owing to a read error; the protein displayed comes from the DNA. The chain joins TRDV2 to TRDJ3, with TRDD3 matching over 8 bases. CDR1 and CDR2 from the germline V gene are GEAIGNYY and EKD. The CDR3 is made up of 16 amino acids. This CDR3 reads CARDTVGDWDTRQMFF. CDR3 bases: TGTGCCCGTGACACCGTGGGGGATTGGGACACCCGACAGATGTTTTTC.

This clone was counted a few times. A far larger clone is off by one base, so a read error is likely. The chain employs TRDV2 and TRDJ3, with 13 positions matching TRDD3. V gave up 0 bases and J gave up 0 bases; unmatched junction bases: 7. The CDR3 is 21 amino acids. Germline V gene lookup returns CDR1 GEAIGNYY and CDR2 EKD. The CDR3 loop reads CACDTVLGDTLNSWDTRQMFF. CDR3 nucleotides: TGTGCCTGTGACACCGTACTGGGGGATACGCTCAACTCCTGGGACACCCGACAGATGTTTTTC.

This clone was counted between two and nine times. This could be a read error, since a much larger clone is one nucleotide away. This specimen includes other DNA sequences encoding the same CDR3. This chain links TRDV2 with TRDJ3, with 12 bases matching TRDD3. This CDR3 is 19 amino acids long. CDR1 and CDR2 from the germline V gene are GEAIGNYY and EKD. CDR3 residues: CACDRGTGGYSWDTRQMFF. The CDR3 bases are TGTGCCTGTGACAGGGGTACTGGGGGATACTCCTGGGACACCCGACAGATGTTCTTC.

This clone was seen only a few times. The J gene is TRDJ3, the V gene TRDV2; 9 nucleotides agree with TRDD3. The V segment lost 3 bases and the J segment 1 base; nucleotides outside the gene matches: 3. The CDR3 extends over 17 amino acids. Germline V gene sequence: CDR1 GEAIGNYY, CDR2 EKD. In DNA form, the CDR3 reads TGTGCCTGTGACGTTACTGGGGGATCCTGGGACACCCGACAGATGTTTTTC. It codes for CACDVTGGSWDTRQMFF.